The 24 T cell receptor beta chains below come from one sample, sequenced in a study of cytomegalovirus exposure and HLA in healthy donors. The PCR contained 60 Vbeta and 13 Jbeta primers. Sequencing was performed with immunoSEQ multiplex PCR; in TCRdb, only in-frame clones are kept and a portion is missing. Here the sample spans around 94,000 clones, 75% to 80% being singletons. The sequenced sample was PBMCs. These receptors all stem from a middle-aged woman in good health and CMV-seropositive.

This clone was observed once. The J gene is TRBJ2-2, the V gene TRBV14; D might be TRBD1 (6 bases). The V gene's germline CDR1 is SGHDN and CDR2 FVKESK. The CDR3 is made up of 15 amino acids. V was pared by 5 bases and J by 0 bases, with 10 bases between. The CDR3 nucleotides are TGTGCCAGCAGCAAGGGGACACCGAACACCGGGGAGCTGTTTTTT. Translating gives CASSKGTPNTGELFF.

The chain joins TRBV2 to TRBJ2-5; TRBD1 agrees at 9 bases. Germline lookup yields CDR1 SNHLY and CDR2 FYNNEI. The CDR3 extends over 13 amino acids. V shed 7 bases and J 4 bases; nucleotides not matched to a gene: 4. CDR3 sequence reads: CASMGQGLETQYF. In DNA form, the CDR3 reads TGTGCCAGCATGGGACAGGGCTTAGAGACCCAGTACTTC.

This rearrangement joins TRBV5-6 to TRBJ1-5, with a possible D match to TRBD1 (5 bases). V dropped 0 bases and J dropped 5 bases, with 12 bases sitting between them. Germline assignment: CDR1 SGHDT and CDR2 YYEEEE. The CDR3 consists of 15 residues. CDR3 in DNA: TGTGCCAGCAGCTTGGCGGGCAGGGATGATCAGCCCCAGCATTTT. This codes for CASSLAGRDDQPQHF.

The V and J genes are TRBV5-1 and TRBJ2-1; TRBD2 agrees at 12 bases. The CDR3 runs 17 residues. The J segment lost 6 bases and the V segment lost 3 bases, leaving 10 bases of the junction unmatched. Per germline, CDR1 SGHRS and CDR2 YFSETQ. For the CDR3, the DNA is TGCGCCAGCAGCTCGCAGACTAGCGGGAGTTTTCGCAATGAGCAGTTCTTC. The encoded protein is CASSSQTSGSFRNEQFF.

The rearrangement uses TRBV2 and TRBJ2-1, with TRBD1 matching over 7 bases. This CDR3 has 15 amino acids. Germline V gene lookup returns CDR1 SNHLY and CDR2 FYNNEI. The J segment lost 5 bases and the V segment lost 2 bases, leaving 6 bases of the junction unmatched. Written as DNA, the CDR3 is TGTGCCAGCAGTGAAAGGGGACAGAGCAACAATGAGCAGTTCTTC. As protein: CASSERGQSNNEQFF.

The V and J genes are TRBV19 and TRBJ2-1; 8 bases are shared with TRBD1. Germline loops: CDR1 LNHDA, CDR2 SQIVND (reference sequence). J was trimmed by 10 bases and V by 4 bases; bases with no gene match: 6. The length of the CDR3 is 13 residues. CDR3 DNA: TGTGCCAGTAGTACACAGGGGGTCAGAGAGCAGTTCTTC. Encoded protein: CASSTQGVREQFF.

This sequence joins TRBV6-6 and TRBJ2-7; perhaps TRBD2 as D (5 bases). Trimming stripped 1 base from V and 3 bases from J, with 10 bases between. The CDR3 has 14 residues. The germline V gene encodes CDR1 MNHNY and CDR2 SVGAGI (reference sequence). The CDR3: CASSYWSGGYEQYF. As DNA, the CDR3 is TGTGCCAGCAGTTACTGGTCAGGAGGCTACGAGCAGTACTTC.

The chain couples TRBV9 to TRBJ1-2, with 9 bases identical to TRBD1. Germline V CDR1 and CDR2: SGDLS, YYNGEE. This CDR3 has 13 residues. Germline trimming cut 3 bases from V and 8 bases from J; bases unmatched to any gene: 5. CDR3 bases: TGTGCCAGCAGCGGAGGGACAGGGTTAGGCTACACCTTC. It yields the protein CASSGGTGLGYTF.

In this sample, this clone turned up a few times. This chain connects TRBV18 to TRBJ2-1, with D unresolved. CDR3 length: 13 amino acids. Trimming removed 6 bases at V and 9 bases at J, with 15 bases between. Germline CDR1 reads KGHSH; CDR2 reads LQKENI. The CDR3 region has the DNA TGTGCCAGCTCTCGTACCCAACTATTTGAGCAGTTCTTC. Translated, it gives CASSRTQLFEQFF.

J is TRBJ1-2 and V is TRBV5-5, with D unresolved. There are 16 residues in the CDR3. Germline CDR1 and CDR2: SGHKS and YYEKEE (reference sequence). The V end lost 0 bases, the J end lost 2 bases, and 14 bases lay between the germline ends. The CDR3 sequence: CASSLDARVSNYGYTF. As DNA, the CDR3 is TGTGCCAGCAGCTTGGACGCCCGGGTATCCAACTATGGCTACACCTTC.

The CDR3 region is CSARGGLEQYF. The CDR3 DNA follows: TGCAGTGCTAGGGGAGGGCTCGAGCAGTACTTC. The genes are TRBV20-1 and TRBJ2-7; 7 nucleotides match TRBD2. Germline trimming cut 3 bases from V and 6 bases from J; bases unmatched to any gene: 2. The CDR3 has 11 residues. Germline CDR1 is DFQATT and CDR2 is SNEGSKA (reference sequence).

This CDR3 is CASRMLAGGGLYEQYF. DNA of the CDR3: TGTGCCAGCAGGATGCTAGCGGGAGGCGGGCTCTACGAGCAGTACTTC. The chain employs TRBV27 and TRBJ2-7; the match to TRBD2 covers 11 bases. The germline V gene encodes CDR1 MNHEY and CDR2 SMNVEV (reference sequence). The V and J ends lost 6 bases and 3 bases, in that order; junction bases with no gene match: 10. This CDR3 region has 16 residues.

This clone was found once. This chain links TRBV4-2 with TRBJ1-4; 9 bases align to TRBD1. CDR1 is LGHNA and CDR2 is YNFKEQ in the germline V gene. CDR3 length: 14 residues. Trimming cost V 5 bases and J 8 bases; bases outside gene matches: 6. As DNA, the CDR3 is TGTGCCAGCAGCTGGGACAGGGTCGGCGAAAAACTGTTTTTT. Protein: CASSWDRVGEKLFF.

The rearrangement links TRBV4-3 to TRBJ2-1, with D hard to call. From germline, CDR1 is LGHNA and CDR2 YSLEER. Between the trimmed V and J ends, which lost 0 bases and 8 bases, there was a span of 11 bases. CDR3 length: 14 residues. The CDR3 is CASSQDGQFDEQFF. CDR3 in DNA: TGCGCCAGCAGCCAAGATGGGCAATTTGATGAGCAGTTCTTC.

The J gene is TRBJ2-5, the V gene TRBV7-3, with D perhaps matching TRBD1 (5 bases). In germline, CDR1 is SGHTA, CDR2 FQGTGA. V was shortened by 5 bases and J by 2 bases, with 12 bases between the two germline ends. CDR3 length: 14 residues. CDR3: CASSLSGPQETQYF. The DNA of the CDR3 is TGTGCCAGCAGCCTATCAGGGCCGCAAGAGACCCAGTACTTC. Complete variable domain (other parts from reference TRBV7-3 and TRBJ2-5): GAGVSQTPSNKVTEKGKYVELRCDPISGHTALYWYRQSLGQGPEFLIYFQGTGAADDSGLPNDRFFAVRPEGSVSTLKIQRTERGDSAVYLCASSLSGPQETQYFGPGTRLLVL.

The chain couples TRBV4-3 to TRBJ2-2; 13 bases map to TRBD2. V dropped 4 bases and J dropped 6; count of bases not matched to a gene: 8. CDR1 and CDR2 (germline): LGHNA, YSLEER. This CDR3 has 17 residues. The CDR3 sequence is CASSPDTSGRAAGELFF. DNA for the CDR3: TGCGCCAGCAGCCCCGATACTAGCGGGAGGGCGGCCGGGGAGCTGTTTTTT.

The chain uses TRBV4-1 and TRBJ1-2, with TRBD1 identical over 7 bases. V dropped 4 bases and J dropped 4; count of bases not matched to a gene: 6. The CDR3 spans 14 residues. Germline CDR1 reads MGHRA; CDR2 reads YSYEKL. CDR3 loop: CASSLTRDSYGYTF. The CDR3 DNA follows: TGCGCCAGCAGCCTAACCCGGGACAGCTATGGCTACACCTTC.

Concerning this clone itself: One end of the junction varies from germline; a read error may be responsible. The chain couples TRBV7-9 to TRBJ2-7, with 11 bases aligning to TRBD1. The CDR3 consists of 14 residues. Germline-derived CDR1 and CDR2 are SEHNR and FQNEAQ (reference sequence). CDR3 protein: CSSSSGTGGGEQYF. The CDR3 DNA reads TGTTCCAGCAGCTCCGGGACAGGGGGTGGCGAGCAGTACTTC. The entire variable domain, with the rest obtained from reference TRBV7-9 and TRBJ2-7, is as follows: DTGVSQNPRHKITKRGQNVTFRCDPISEHNRLYWYRQTLGQGPEFLTYFQNEAQLEKSRLLSDRFSAERPKGSFSTLEIQRTEQGDSAMYLCSSSSGTGGGEQYFGPGTRLTVT.

The genes are TRBV2 and TRBJ2-7; TRBD2 matches 14 bases. Per the germline V gene, CDR1 is SNHLY and CDR2 is FYNNEI. Trimming took 6 bases from V and 4 from J; bases not matched to a gene: 8. The CDR3 sequence is 16 residues long. The CDR3 coding sequence is TGTGCCAGCAGCCTCCTCGGACTAGCGGGAGGTTACGAGCAGTACTTC. Residues: CASSLLGLAGGYEQYF. Drawing the rest from reference TRBV2 and TRBJ2-7, the complete variable domain is EPEVTQTPSHQVTQMGQEVILRCVPISNHLYFYWYRQILGQKVEFLVSFYNNEISEKSEIFDDQFSVERPDGSNFTLKIRSTKLEDSAMYFCASSLLGLAGGYEQYFGPGTRLTVT.

The CDR3 region has the DNA TGTGCCAGCAGCCAAGATGACAGGGTCGGGGCCACTGAAGCTTTCTTT. It is translated as CASSQDDRVGATEAFF. This chain connects TRBV14 to TRBJ1-1, with 7 bases lining up with TRBD1. The V and J ends lost 0 bases and 4 bases, in that order; junction bases with no gene match: 8. From germline, CDR1 is SGHDN and CDR2 FVKESK. The CDR3 length is 16 residues.

The chain employs TRBV28 and TRBJ1-2; 8 nucleotides line up with TRBD1. This CDR3 contains 17 residues. The trim removed 5 bases at V and 2 bases at J, leaving 13 bases unmatched. Germline CDR1 and CDR2: MDHEN and SYDVKM. CDR3 sequence: CASSVWTGPLSNYGYTF. In DNA, the CDR3 is TGTGCCAGCAGTGTCTGGACAGGGCCCCTCAGCAACTATGGCTACACCTTC.

The rearrangement uses TRBV28 and TRBJ2-4; TRBD2 might be the D (6 bases). CDR3 length: 18 residues. CDR1 is MDHEN, CDR2 SYDVKM, per germline. V lost 4 bases and J lost 7, with 26 bases in between. The DNA for the CDR3 is TGTGCCAGCAGTTCCCCGTCGCGACTTGGTCGGGGGTCGAACATTCAGTACTTC. Translated: CASSSPSRLGRGSNIQYF.

The rearrangement links TRBV19 to TRBJ2-1, with TRBD2 identical over 11 bases. The CDR3 covers 13 residues. V dropped 10 bases and J dropped 9; count of bases not matched to a gene: 8. Germline assignment: CDR1 LNHDA and CDR2 SQIVND (reference sequence). The CDR3 loop reads CANYSGRAVEQFF. The CDR3 nucleotides read TGTGCCAATTATAGCGGGAGGGCCGTTGAGCAGTTCTTC.

The rearrangement joins TRBV7-3 to TRBJ2-5, with D perhaps TRBD2 (6 bases). Germline V gene data show CDR1 as SGHTA and CDR2 as FQGTGA. The CDR3 length is 14 residues. V was clipped by 5 bases and J by 3 bases, with 13 bases between them. For the CDR3, the DNA is TGTGCCAGCAGCCCAACGGGACTCGAAGAGACCCAGTACTTC. It is translated as CASSPTGLEETQYF.